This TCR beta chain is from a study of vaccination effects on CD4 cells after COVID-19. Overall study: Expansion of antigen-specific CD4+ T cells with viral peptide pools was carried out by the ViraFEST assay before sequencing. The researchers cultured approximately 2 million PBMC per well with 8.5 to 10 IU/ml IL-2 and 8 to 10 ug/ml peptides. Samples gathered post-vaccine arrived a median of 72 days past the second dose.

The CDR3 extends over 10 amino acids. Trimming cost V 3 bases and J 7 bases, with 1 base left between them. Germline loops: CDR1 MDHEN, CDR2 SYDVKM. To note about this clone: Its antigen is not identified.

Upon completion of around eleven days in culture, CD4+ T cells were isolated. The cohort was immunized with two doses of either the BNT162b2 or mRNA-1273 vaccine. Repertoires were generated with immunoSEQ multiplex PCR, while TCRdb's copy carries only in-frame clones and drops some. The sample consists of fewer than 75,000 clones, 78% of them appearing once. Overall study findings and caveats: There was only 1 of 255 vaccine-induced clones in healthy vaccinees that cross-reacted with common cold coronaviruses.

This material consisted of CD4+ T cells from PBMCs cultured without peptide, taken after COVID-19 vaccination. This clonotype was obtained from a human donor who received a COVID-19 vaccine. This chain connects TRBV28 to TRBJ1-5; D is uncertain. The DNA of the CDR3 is TGTGCCAGCAGTTTCCAGCCCCAGCATTTT. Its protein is CASSFQPQHF.